This T cell receptor beta chain is drawn from a study of shared clonotypes between healthy human individuals. Overall study context: Each donor had three CD4 naive, three CD4 memory, two CD8 naive and one CD8 memory plate.

Overall study findings and caveats: Larger richness was generally estimated for naive than memory subsets.

The V gene's germline CDR1 is SGHTA and CDR2 FQGNSA. CDR3 length: 15 residues. V lost 5 bases and J 0 bases, leaving 13 bases between the germline ends. With regard to this clone: Its cognate antigen is unknown.

Every immunoSEQ plate was one replicate of a subset's evenly spread DNA. Tens of thousands of T cell genomes (approximately 190 ng DNA) went into each sorted-subset replicate. The protocol was immunoSEQ multiplex PCR, while the TCRdb copy is restricted to in-frame clones and leaves out a portion. The sample has 550,000 to 850,000 clones, around 72% seen once. The sample taken for sequencing was memory CD4+ T cells sorted from blood. Subset here: CD45RA-negative fraction. The source is a woman aged 25 to 45 in good health. This sequence joins TRBV7-2 and TRBJ1-2; D possibly corresponds to TRBD1 (6 bases). CDR3 residues: CASSLNRDANYGYTF. In DNA form, the CDR3 reads TGTGCCAGCAGCCTCAACAGGGATGCTAACTATGGCTACACCTTC.